The T cell receptor (beta chain) described here comes from a study of T-cell reconstitution after alpha-beta-depleted transplantation in children. About this clonotype itself: The antigen remains unidentified.

The study, taken as a whole, reports: After transplant, high TCRbeta diversity at day 60 in some patients arose from surviving recipient T cells and thymic progenitors. About two months after transplant, alpha-beta T cells reportedly came from several hundred expanded graft clones.

A library of TCRbeta sequences, prepared with unique molecular identifiers, was generated. One entry per CDR3 protein results from TCRdb running MiXCR on the PCR reads. The sample records around 420,000 distinct CDR3 sequences, about 16% being singletons. Trimming removed 3 bases at V and 1 base at J, with 12 bases between. CDR3 length: 15 residues. Germline V lookup: CDR1 ENHRY, CDR2 SYGVKD. The chain has TRBV10-3 and TRBJ2-5, with D perhaps TRBD1 or TRBD2 (5 bases each). The clonotype originates from a boy less than two years old who had a stem cell transplant for Wiskott-Aldrich syndrome, so the T cells may come from the graft donor. The specimen was PBMCs, mostly from graft donor cells, collected 360 days after TCRalphabeta/CD19-depleted stem cell transplant. As DNA, the CDR3 is TGTGCCATCAGTGACAGGGTGGGGAGCCAAGAGACCCAGTACTTC. This translates into CAISDRVGSQETQYF.